This T cell receptor (beta chain) came from a study of shared clonotypes between healthy human individuals. Study at large: Donor ages ranged 18 to 49 years: a couple of women, a few men.

Concerning this clone itself: The antigen is unknown. Other nucleotide sequences from this sample produce the same CDR3.

Findings of the study overall: Researchers sampled blood only, noting tissue repertoires likely differ.

The healthy adult donors were HIV-negative and reported no recent acute infections or vaccinations. Genomic DNA of every subset was divided equally among multiple immunoSEQ plates. Method: immunoSEQ multiplex PCR; TCRdb's copy keeps in-frame clones and lacks some. This table has more than 400,000 clones, 70% to 80% appearing once. The clonotype originates from a woman aged 40 to 50 in good health. Some clones in this sample may be carry-over from other donors' samples. Source material: PBMCs.

This chain's CDR3 is CASSPPSGSSYNEQFF. DNA for the CDR3: TGTGCCAGCTCACCCCCTAGCGGGAGCTCCTACAATGAGCAGTTCTTC. The gene calls are TRBV18 and TRBJ2-1; TRBD2 matches at 10 bases. The CDR3 runs to 16 residues. The V and J ends lost 3 bases and 0 bases, in that order; junction bases with no gene match: 2. CDR1 is KGHSH, CDR2 LQKENI, per germline. Combining the CDR3 with reference TRBV18 and TRBJ2-1 gives the whole variable domain NAGVMQNPRHLVRRRGQEARLRCSPMKGHSHVYWYRQLPEEGLKFMVYLQKENIIDESGMPKERFSAEFPKEGPSILRIQQVVRGDSAAYFCASSPPSGSSYNEQFFGPGTRLTVL.